The T cell receptor beta chain under discussion was sequenced for a study of blood T cell repertoires in COVID-19. For the study at large: T cells, B-cell-depleted T cells, or PBMCs supplied cDNA or gDNA.

Trimming took 6 bases from V and 4 from J, leaving 16 bases between them. The CDR3 has 15 residues. Germline V CDR1 and CDR2: MNHEY, SVGAGI. Study processing details: Estimation of nucleated cell counts was performed using reference gene primer amplification. The protocol was immunoSEQ multiplex PCR, while the TCRdb copy is restricted to in-frame clones and leaves out a portion. The V and J calls and clone size were taken over from that table, and D and trimming were inferred from the DNA. The table records about 300,000 clones, approximately 88% of them present only once. The receptor was derived from a young woman who had recovered from COVID-19. V gene TRBV6-5 combines with J gene TRBJ1-3, with a tentative D call TRBD1 (6 bases). Source material: peripheral blood. The CDR3 DNA reads TGTGCCAGCAGATCACAGGGTCTGTCCGGAAACACCATATATTTT. Protein product: CASRSQGLSGNTIYF.